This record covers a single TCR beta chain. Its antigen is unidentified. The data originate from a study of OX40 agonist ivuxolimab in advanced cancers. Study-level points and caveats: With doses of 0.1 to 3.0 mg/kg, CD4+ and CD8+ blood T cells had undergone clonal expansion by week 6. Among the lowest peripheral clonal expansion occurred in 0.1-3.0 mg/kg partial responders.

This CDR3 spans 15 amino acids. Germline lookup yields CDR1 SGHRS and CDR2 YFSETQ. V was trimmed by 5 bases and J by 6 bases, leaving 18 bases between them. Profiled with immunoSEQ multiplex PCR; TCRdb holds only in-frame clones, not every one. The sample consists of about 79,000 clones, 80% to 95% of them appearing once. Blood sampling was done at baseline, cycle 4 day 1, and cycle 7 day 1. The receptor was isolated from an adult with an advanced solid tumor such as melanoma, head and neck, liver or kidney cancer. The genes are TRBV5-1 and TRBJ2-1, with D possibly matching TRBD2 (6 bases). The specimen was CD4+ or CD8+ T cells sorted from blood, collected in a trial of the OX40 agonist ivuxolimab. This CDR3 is CASSRPGTGVNEQFF. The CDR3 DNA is TGCGCCAGCAGTAGGCCCGGGACTGGGGTCAATGAGCAGTTCTTC.